This is a list of T cell receptor beta chains from one sample in a study of Graves' ophthalmopathy and Graves' hyperthyroidism. TCRdb reprocessed the multiplex PCR reads via MiXCR and lists one record per CDR3 protein. This sample has roughly 220,000 distinct CDR3 sequences, with around 45% found just once. The sequencing sample was made of peripheral blood. All receptors derive from an adult man with Graves' ophthalmopathy. The CDR3 runs from the conserved cysteine through the conserved F or W. D genes are given only for firm matches. Clone sizes are given selectively: once, few, many, or a class where the clone is expanded.

clone_size,v_call,j_call,d_call,cdr3_aa,cdr3_nt
.,TRBV6-5,TRBJ1-2,.,CASIGGANYGYTF,TGTGCCAGCATAGGCGGAGCTAACTATGGCTACACCTTC
.,TRBV20-1,TRBJ1-1,.,CSAREGGGETEAFF,TGCAGTGCTAGAGAGGGGGGGGGGGAGACTGAAGCTTTCTTT
.,TRBV11-2,TRBJ2-7,TRBD2,CASSQGTSLYEQYF,TGTGCCAGCAGCCAAGGGACTAGCCTATACGAGCAGTACTTC
few,TRBV7-9,TRBJ1-2,.,CASSLTGGGYGYTF,TGTGCCAGCAGCTTAACGGGGGGAGGCTATGGCTACACCTTC
.,TRBV5-1,TRBJ2-7,TRBD2,CASSSGLANFNEQYF,TGCGCCAGCAGCTCGGGACTAGCGAACTTCAATGAGCAGTACTTC
.,TRBV2,TRBJ1-4,.,CASIPGRVNEKLFF,TGTGCCAGCATCCCCGGAAGGGTTAATGAAAAACTGTTTTTT
.,TRBV11-2,TRBJ2-7,.,CASSASGDTLFYEQYF,TGTGCCAGCAGTGCGTCAGGGGACACGCTCTTCTACGAGCAGTACTTC
few,TRBV20-1,TRBJ2-7,.,CSARDTASYEQYF,TGCAGTGCTAGAGACACAGCTTCCTACGAGCAGTACTTC
.,TRBV24-1,TRBJ1-1,TRBD1,CASSQLGQVNTEAFF,TGTGCCAGCAGCCAGCTCGGACAGGTGAACACTGAAGCTTTCTTT
.,TRBV10-3,TRBJ2-5,.,CAISDNRTPQETQYF,TGTGCCATCAGTGATAACCGGACCCCCCAAGAGACCCAGTACTTC
few,TRBV19,TRBJ1-4,TRBD1,CASSIDRGGEKLFF,TGTGCCAGTAGTATTGACAGGGGAGGCGAAAAACTGTTTTTT
many,TRBV29-1,TRBJ2-6,.,CSVDAGSSGANVLTF,TGCAGCGTTGATGCAGGATCTTCTGGGGCCAACGTCCTGACTTTC
.,TRBV12-3/TRBV12-4,TRBJ1-2,.,CASSLRTSGGYTF,TGTGCCAGCAGTTTACGAACTAGCGGGGGATACACCTTC
.,TRBV7-2,TRBJ1-1,TRBD1,CASSLVAGGPEAFF,TGCGCCAGCAGCTTGGTCGCAGGGGGCCCTGAAGCTTTCTTT
.,TRBV6-5,TRBJ2-2,.,CASRGRGGELFF,TGTGCCAGCAGGGGCCGGGGCGGGGAGCTGTTTTTT
few,TRBV20-1,TRBJ1-5,.,CSARGPNGQPQHF,TGCAGTGCTAGAGGCCCCAACGGTCAGCCCCAGCATTTT
.,TRBV20-1,TRBJ2-2,TRBD1,CSASRPGTGVVMEELFF,TGCAGTGCTAGCCGACCCGGGACAGGGGTAGTGATGGAGGAGCTGTTTTTT
.,TRBV7-2,TRBJ1-2,.,CASSLGTGRYTF,TGTGCCAGCAGCTTGGGGACCGGGCGCTACACCTTC
.,TRBV2,TRBJ1-2,TRBD1,CATYGQVYGYTF,TGTGCCACCTATGGACAGGTTTACGGCTACACCTTC
few,TRBV7-6,TRBJ2-7,TRBD1,CASSEVGTVYEQYF,TGTGCCAGCAGCGAAGTAGGGACAGTCTACGAGCAGTACTTC
few,TRBV19,TRBJ1-3,.,CASSKAGFGNTIYF,TGTGCCAGTAGTAAGGCGGGCTTTGGAAACACCATATATTTT
.,TRBV7-2,TRBJ2-5,.,CASSLVQGQETQYF,TGTGCCAGCAGCTTAGTCCAGGGCCAAGAGACCCAGTACTTC
many,TRBV5-4,TRBJ2-5,.,CASSLGGRQETQYF,TGTGCCAGCAGCTTGGGCGGCAGGCAAGAGACCCAGTACTTC
.,TRBV10-3,TRBJ2-5,.,CAITLMLSGVWETQYF,TGTGCCATCACCCTCATGCTTAGCGGCGTTTGGGAGACCCAGTACTTC
.,TRBV12-3/TRBV12-4,TRBJ2-5,TRBD1,CASSRGQGEETQYF,TGTGCCAGCAGTAGGGGACAGGGAGAAGAGACCCAGTACTTC
many,TRBV7-6,TRBJ2-7,TRBD1,CASSLAGTGRSYEQYF,TGTGCCAGCAGCTTAGCCGGGACAGGGCGCTCCTACGAGCAGTACTTC
.,TRBV9,TRBJ1-4,.,CASSVDGFLNEKLFF,TGTGCCAGCAGCGTAGATGGGTTCCTTAATGAAAAACTGTTTTTT
few,TRBV5-1,TRBJ2-5,TRBD2,CASSSSSGGPGETQYF,TGCGCCAGCAGCTCTAGTAGCGGGGGCCCGGGAGAGACCCAGTACTTC
.,TRBV25-1,TRBJ1-3,.,CASSQEQGLRNTIYF,TGTGCCAGCAGCCAAGAACAAGGGCTCAGAAACACCATATATTTT
few,TRBV12-3/TRBV12-4,TRBJ1-2,TRBD1,CASSSDRGTIFGYTF,TGTGCCAGCAGCTCGGACAGGGGGACAATATTTGGCTACACCTTC
few,TRBV29-1,TRBJ2-7,TRBD2,CSVGLAGAYEQYF,TGCAGCGTCGGACTAGCGGGAGCCTACGAGCAGTACTTC
.,TRBV4-1,TRBJ2-5,TRBD2,CASSQGAGGQETQYF,TGCGCCAGCAGCCAAGGCGCGGGGGGCCAAGAGACCCAGTACTTC
.,TRBV6-6,TRBJ1-1,.,CASSYSLQTEAFF,TGTGCCAGCAGTTACTCGCTCCAGACTGAAGCTTTCTTT
many,TRBV25-1,TRBJ2-7,.,CASSEWGIPHEQYF,TGTGCCAGCAGTGAATGGGGGATTCCCCACGAGCAGTACTTC
.,TRBV20-1,TRBJ1-1,.,CSASTNTEAFF,TGCAGTGCTTCAACTAACACTGAAGCTTTCTTT
few,TRBV20-1,TRBJ2-7,TRBD2,CSASRAGDYEQYF,TGCAGTGCTAGTCGGGCGGGAGATTACGAGCAGTACTTC
.,TRBV29-1,TRBJ2-5,.,CSVLRSPTETQYF,TGCAGCGTTTTGCGGAGTCCTACGGAGACCCAGTACTTC
few,TRBV10-3,TRBJ2-7,TRBD2,CAISRAGEGYEQYF,TGTGCCATCAGCCGAGCGGGAGAGGGTTACGAGCAGTACTTC
.,TRBV7-2,TRBJ2-5,.,CASSPYDGETQYF,TGTGCCAGCTCACCATATGATGGAGAGACCCAGTACTTC
many,TRBV2,TRBJ1-5,.,CASSDESRDNQPQHF,TGTGCCAGCAGTGATGAGTCGAGGGACAATCAGCCCCAGCATTTT
.,TRBV19,TRBJ1-3,.,CASSGHLSGNTIYF,TGTGCCAGTAGCGGTCACCTCTCTGGAAACACCATATATTTT
.,TRBV24-1,TRBJ1-2,.,CATSDSTTSGYGYTF,TGTGCCACCAGTGATTCCACGACAAGCGGCTATGGCTACACCTTC
.,TRBV5-4,TRBJ2-6,TRBD1,CASSQGALGPGANVLTF,TGTGCCAGCAGCCAGGGGGCGCTAGGGCCTGGGGCCAACGTCCTGACTTTC
.,TRBV10-3,TRBJ1-3,.,CASKEAGNTIYF,TGTGCCAGCAAAGAAGCTGGAAACACCATATATTTT
.,TRBV10-2,TRBJ2-7,.,CASSESGLWYEQYF,TGCGCCAGCAGTGAGTCGGGCTTATGGTACGAGCAGTACTTC
once,TRBV7-3,TRBJ2-7,TRBD2,CASSLVPGGPNEQYF,TGTGCCAGCAGCTTAGTACCGGGAGGGCCCAACGAGCAGTACTTC
.,TRBV7-2,TRBJ1-1,TRBD1,CASSCTGQGWDTFF,TGTGCCAGCAGCTGCACTGGACAGGGTTGGGACACTTTCTTT
few,TRBV20-1,TRBJ1-1,.,CSARLTKNTEAFF,TGCAGTGCTAGATTGACAAAGAACACTGAAGCTTTCTTT
few,TRBV12-5,TRBJ1-5,TRBD1,CASGLGQGANQPQHF,TGTGCTAGTGGTTTGGGACAGGGGGCGAATCAGCCCCAGCATTTT
few,TRBV6-4,TRBJ2-2,TRBD2,CASSVGSGSTGELFF,TGTGCCAGCAGTGTTGGTAGCGGGTCCACCGGGGAGCTGTTTTTT
few,TRBV19,TRBJ2-7,.,CASSHRSLVNEQYF,TGTGCCAGTAGTCACAGGAGCCTAGTGAACGAGCAGTACTTC